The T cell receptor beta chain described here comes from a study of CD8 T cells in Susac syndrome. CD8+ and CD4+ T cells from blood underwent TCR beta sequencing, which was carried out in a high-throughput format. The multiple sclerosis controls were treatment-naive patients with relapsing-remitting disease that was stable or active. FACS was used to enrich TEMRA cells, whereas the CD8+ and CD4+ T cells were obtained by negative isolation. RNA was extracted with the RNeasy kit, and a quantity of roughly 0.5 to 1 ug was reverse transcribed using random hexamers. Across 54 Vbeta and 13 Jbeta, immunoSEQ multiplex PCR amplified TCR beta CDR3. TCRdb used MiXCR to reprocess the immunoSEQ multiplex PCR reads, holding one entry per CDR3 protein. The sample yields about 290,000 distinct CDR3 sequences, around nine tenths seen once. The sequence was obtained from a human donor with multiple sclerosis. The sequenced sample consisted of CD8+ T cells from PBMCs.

CDR3 in amino acids: CATSDPGQTNTGELFF. CDR3 coding DNA: TGTGCCACCAGTGATCCAGGACAGACGAACACCGGGGAGCTGTTTTTT. The chain couples TRBV24-1 to TRBJ2-2; TRBD1 is a possible D gene (6 bases). The ends were cut back, 3 bases at V and 0 bases at J, with 10 bases in the middle. The CDR3 contains 16 residues. Per the germline V gene, CDR1 is KGHDR and CDR2 is SFDVKD.